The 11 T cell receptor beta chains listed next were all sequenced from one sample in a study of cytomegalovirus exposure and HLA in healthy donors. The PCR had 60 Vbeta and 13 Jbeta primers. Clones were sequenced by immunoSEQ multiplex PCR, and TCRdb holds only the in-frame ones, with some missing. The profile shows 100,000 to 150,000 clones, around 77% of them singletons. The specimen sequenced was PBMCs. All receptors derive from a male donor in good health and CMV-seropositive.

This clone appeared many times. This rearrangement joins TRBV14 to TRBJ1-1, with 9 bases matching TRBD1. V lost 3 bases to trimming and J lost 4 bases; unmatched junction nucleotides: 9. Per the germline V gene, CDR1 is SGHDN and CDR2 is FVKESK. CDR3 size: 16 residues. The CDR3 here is CASSHQDRGWGTEAFF. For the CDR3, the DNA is TGTGCCAGCAGCCACCAGGACAGGGGTTGGGGCACTGAAGCTTTCTTT.

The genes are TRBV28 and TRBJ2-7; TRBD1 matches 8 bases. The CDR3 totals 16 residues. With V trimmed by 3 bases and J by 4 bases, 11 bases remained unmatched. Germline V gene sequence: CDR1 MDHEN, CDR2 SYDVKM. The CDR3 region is CASSFVDGTGVYEQYF. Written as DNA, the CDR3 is TGTGCCAGCAGTTTCGTTGACGGGACAGGAGTATACGAGCAGTACTTC.

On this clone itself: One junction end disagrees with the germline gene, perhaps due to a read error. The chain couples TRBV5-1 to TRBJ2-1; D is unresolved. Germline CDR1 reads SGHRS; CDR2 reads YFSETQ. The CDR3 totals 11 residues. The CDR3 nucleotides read TGCGCCAGCAGCTCCGACAATGAGCAGTTCTTC. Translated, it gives CASSSDNEQFF.

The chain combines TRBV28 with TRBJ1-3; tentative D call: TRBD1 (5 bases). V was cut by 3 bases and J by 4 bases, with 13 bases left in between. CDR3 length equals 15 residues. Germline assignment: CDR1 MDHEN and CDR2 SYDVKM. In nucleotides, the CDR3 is TGTGCCAGCAGTTTGTACAGGATTGCGGGAAACACCATATATTTT. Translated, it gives CASSLYRIAGNTIYF.

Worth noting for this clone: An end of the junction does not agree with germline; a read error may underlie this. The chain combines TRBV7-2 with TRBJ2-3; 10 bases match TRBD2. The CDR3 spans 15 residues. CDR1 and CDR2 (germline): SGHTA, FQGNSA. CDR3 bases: TGTGCCAGCAGCGTAGCGGGAGGCCTTGCAGATACGCAGTATTTT. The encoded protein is CASSVAGGLADTQYF.

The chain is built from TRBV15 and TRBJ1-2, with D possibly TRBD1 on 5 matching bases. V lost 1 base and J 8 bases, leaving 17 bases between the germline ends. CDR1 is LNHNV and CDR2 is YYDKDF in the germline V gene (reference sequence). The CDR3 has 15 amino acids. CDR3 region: CATSRGGIGTGGYTF. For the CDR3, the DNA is TGTGCCACCAGCAGAGGCGGGATTGGGACGGGAGGCTACACCTTC.

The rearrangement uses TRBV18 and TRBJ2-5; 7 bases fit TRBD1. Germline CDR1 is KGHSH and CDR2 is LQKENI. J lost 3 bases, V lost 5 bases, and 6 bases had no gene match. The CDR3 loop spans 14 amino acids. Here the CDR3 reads CASSILTGKETQYF. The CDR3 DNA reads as TGTGCCAGCTCAATCCTGACAGGGAAAGAGACCCAGTACTTC.

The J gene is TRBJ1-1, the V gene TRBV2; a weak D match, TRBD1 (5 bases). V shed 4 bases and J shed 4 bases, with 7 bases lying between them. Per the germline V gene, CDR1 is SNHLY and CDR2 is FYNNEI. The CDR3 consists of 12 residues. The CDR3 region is CASSGGGTEAFF. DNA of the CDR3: TGTGCCAGCAGTGGGGGGGGCACTGAAGCTTTCTTT.

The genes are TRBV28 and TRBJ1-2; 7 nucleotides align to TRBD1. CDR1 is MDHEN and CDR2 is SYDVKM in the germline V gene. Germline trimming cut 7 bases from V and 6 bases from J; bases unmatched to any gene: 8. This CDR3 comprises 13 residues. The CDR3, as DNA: TGTGCCAGCACCCTCCTAACAGGGGATGGCTACACCTTC. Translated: CASTLLTGDGYTF.

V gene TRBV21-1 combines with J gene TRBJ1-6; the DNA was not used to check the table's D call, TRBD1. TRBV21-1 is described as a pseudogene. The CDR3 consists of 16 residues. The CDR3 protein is CASSTRGETGVSPLHF. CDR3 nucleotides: TGTGCCAGCAGCACCAGGGGGGAGACAGGGGTTTCACCCCTCCACTTT.

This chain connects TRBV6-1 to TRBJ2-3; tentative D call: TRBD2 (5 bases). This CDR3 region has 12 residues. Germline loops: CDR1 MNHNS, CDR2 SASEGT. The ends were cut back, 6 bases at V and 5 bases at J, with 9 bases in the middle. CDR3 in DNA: TGTGCCAGCAGCGAGGGATTAGATACGCAGTATTTT. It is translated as CASSEGLDTQYF.